This T cell receptor (beta chain) comes out of a study of blood T cell repertoires in COVID-19. At the level of the study: The samples span acute and convalescent COVID-19 from the United States, Italy and Spain. In each case, the material was cDNA or gDNA derived from T cells, B-cell-depleted T cells, or PBMCs.

The ends lost 2 bases at V and 0 bases at J; junction bases unmatched: 2. This CDR3 spans 16 amino acids. Per germline, CDR1 LNHNV and CDR2 YYDKDF (reference sequence). Authors' data handling: Reference gene primer amplification gave nucleated cell count estimates. Only in-frame clones appear in the TCRdb table, and some are missing; sequencing was by immunoSEQ multiplex PCR. V and J calls and clone size are those listed in that table; D and trimming were worked out from the DNA. The sample has 70,000 to 100,000 clones; over 75% are singletons. Material: peripheral blood. This receptor was identified in a human donor in a cohort sampled during active COVID-19. V is TRBV15 and J is TRBJ2-1; 9 bases map to TRBD1. The CDR3 protein is CATSRSTGGSYNEQFF. In nucleotides, the CDR3 is TGTGCCACCAGCAGATCGACAGGGGGCTCCTACAATGAGCAGTTCTTC.